This TCR beta chain derives from a study of T cells in Graves' hyperthyroidism and ophthalmopathy. Amplification yielded TCR beta CDR3 regions, with RNA transcripts as the source. HTBI primers were employed in a first-round RT-PCR of the TCR CDR3. TCRdb re-analysed the multiplex PCR reads in MiXCR, keeping a single row per CDR3 protein. The top ten hold 8.4% of the sample, which has roughly 750,000 distinct CDR3 sequences, 15% to 20% seen once. CDR1 LNHDA and CDR2 SQIVND come from the germline V gene (reference sequence). This CDR3 has 12 amino acids. Trimming took off 6 bases at V and 3 bases at J, with 8 bases between the two ends.

Sequences were obtained from blood. The V gene is TRBV19, the J gene TRBJ1-1, with unresolved D. The TCR sequence derives from a man aged 18 to 29 with Graves' hyperthyroidism. CDR3 sequence (DNA): TGTGCCAGTAGAATTGGGGACACTGAAGCTTTCTTT. The encoded protein is CASRIGDTEAFF.